Below, one T cell receptor beta chain is given with its context. Its antigen target is currently unknown. No much larger clonotype is one base removed from it; base qualities were not supplied. This specimen belongs to a study of blood T cell repertoires in COVID-19 (dated by TCRdb to 2018 to 2021). For the wider study: Samples covering the acute and convalescent phases of COVID-19 were provided by collaborators in the United States, Italy and Spain. The prospective study material was composed of cDNA or gDNA derived from T cells, B-cell-depleted T cells, or PBMCs. The dataset comprised deeply sampled blood TCRbeta repertoires from subjects exposed to, actively infected with, or recovered from COVID-19. A freely available public database, intended as a resource for researchers studying the immune response to SARS-CoV-2, is where the repertoires were released. Samples were obtained from the ongoing ImmuneRACE study (first 160 participants) and from over 1,000 subjects provided by 6 global collaborators. The sample metadata nearly always contained a de-identified subject ID, COVID-19 status, age in years and sex. HLA class I and class II types, where available, came from metadata supplied by the sample provider rather than from assay-based typing.

Each collaborating institution followed its own protocols to collect whole blood in K2EDTA tubes. For TCRbeta analysis, collaborator samples were shipped as frozen whole blood, as isolated PBMCs, or as DNA extracted from either sample type. Overall study outcomes, separate from this receptor: The amount of clinical and demographic metadata varied by source and participant and was provided uncurated.

V gives up 4 bases and J gives up 0 bases, and the segment between their germline ends measures 18 bases. Based on the germline V gene, the CDR1 and CDR2 sequences are MNHEY and SVGEGT. Reading from cysteine to phenylalanine, the CDR3 counts 17 amino acids. CDR3 DNA is the only sequence kept; it has 51 bases, read in frame from the first base. The immunoSEQ Assay, a bias-controlled multiplex PCR, was used to amplify TCRbeta CDR3 regions from genomic DNA. For the original study's pipeline: Nucleated cell counts per sample were estimated from amplification of reference gene primers within the assay. To quantify the absolute abundance of each unique TCRbeta CDR3 rearrangement, sequence reads were collapsed and filtered. Productive Simpson clonality was computed per sample as the square root of Simpson's diversity index over productive rearrangements. TCRdb took this table from immuneACCESS and kept in-frame rearrangements with V and J called. Such tables lack part of the clones; where checked against another copy, unresolved V genes explain under half of the gap, and the rest is unexplained. Clone size and the V and J calls come from that table; the DNA yielded D and trimming. This sample is represented by tens of thousands of clones; roughly 90% of them were singletons. The ten most abundant clones make up roughly 0.39% of the sample.

The receptor was derived from a human donor in a cohort sampled during active COVID-19. Rearrangement joined TRBV6-2 or TRBV6-3 to TRBJ1-2; the D gene is perhaps TRBD1, from 5 matching bases. Sequenced sample: peripheral blood. CDR3 loop: CASSLIRRQITNYGYTF. In nucleotide form, the sequence is TGTGCCAGCAGTTTAATCCGGCGACAGATAACTAACTATGGCTACACCTTC.